This section outlines one T cell receptor (beta chain) sequence together with its context. The data belong to a study of cytomegalovirus exposure and HLA in healthy donors. In the PCR, 60 Vbeta and 13 Jbeta primers were used. Repertoires were generated with immunoSEQ multiplex PCR, while TCRdb's copy carries only in-frame clones and drops some. The sample holds under 150,000 clones; 82% are singletons and the top ten take around 2.4%. This CDR3 has 13 residues. The germline V and J ends were trimmed by 5 bases and 0 bases, with 11 bases remaining between them. Germline lookup yields CDR1 SQVTM and CDR2 ANQGSEA.

Sequenced material: PBMCs. The TCR originated in a male donor in good health and CMV-seronegative. The V gene is TRBV29-1, the J gene TRBJ2-7; the D gene is possibly TRBD1 (6 bases). For the CDR3, the DNA is TGCAGCGTTTACCCGGACAGCTCCTACGAGCAGTACTTC. It yields the protein CSVYPDSSYEQYF.